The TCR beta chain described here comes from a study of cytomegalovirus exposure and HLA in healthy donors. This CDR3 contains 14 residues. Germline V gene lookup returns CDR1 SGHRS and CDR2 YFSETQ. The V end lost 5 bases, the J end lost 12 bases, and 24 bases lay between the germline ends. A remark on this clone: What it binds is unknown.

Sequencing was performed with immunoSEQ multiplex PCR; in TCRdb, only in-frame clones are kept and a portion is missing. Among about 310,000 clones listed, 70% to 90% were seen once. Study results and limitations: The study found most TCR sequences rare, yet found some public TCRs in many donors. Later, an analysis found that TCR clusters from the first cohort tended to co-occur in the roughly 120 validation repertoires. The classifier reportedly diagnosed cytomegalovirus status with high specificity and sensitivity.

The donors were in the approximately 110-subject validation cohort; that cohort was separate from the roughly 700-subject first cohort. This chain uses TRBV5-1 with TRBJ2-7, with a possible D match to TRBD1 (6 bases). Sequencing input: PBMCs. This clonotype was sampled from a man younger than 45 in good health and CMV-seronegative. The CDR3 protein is CASRPRTVDPMGYF. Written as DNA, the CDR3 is TGCGCCAGCAGACCAAGGACAGTCGACCCCATGGGGTACTTC.